The 20 T cell receptor beta chains below were found in one sample sequenced in a study of OX40 agonist ivuxolimab in advanced cancers. Only in-frame clones appear in the TCRdb table, and some are missing; sequencing was by immunoSEQ multiplex PCR. The repertoire has tens of thousands of clones, 80% to 95% of them found once; the top ten carry about a tenth. The sample consisted of CD4+ or CD8+ T cells sorted from blood, taken in a trial of the OX40 agonist ivuxolimab. These receptors were collected from an adult with an advanced solid tumor such as melanoma, head and neck, liver or kidney cancer.

The chain combines TRBV4-2 with TRBJ1-2; D is possibly TRBD1 (5 bases). The CDR3 has 16 amino acids. Trimming removed 4 bases at V and 5 bases at J, with 20 bases between. Germline V gives CDR1 LGHNA, CDR2 YNFKEQ. The CDR3 DNA reads as TGTGCCAGCAGCCCCGGTAGCCAGGGCAAGGGGTATGGCTACACCTTC. This sequence encodes CASSPGSQGKGYGYTF.

This chain connects TRBV18 to TRBJ1-1; D remains unclear. V was pared by 3 bases and J by 5 bases, with 13 bases between. This CDR3 is built from 14 residues. Looked up from germline, CDR1 is KGHSH and CDR2 is LQKENI. DNA of the CDR3: TGTGCCAGCTCACCCGCCGTTGGTTGGACTGAAGCTTTCTTT. This codes for CASSPAVGWTEAFF.

The chain joins TRBV18 to TRBJ1-2; 7 bases are shared with TRBD1. The germline gives CDR1 KGHSH, CDR2 LQKENI. V lost 6 bases and J lost 0; bases outside the gene matches: 7. This CDR3 spans 15 amino acids. CDR3 bases: TGTGCCAGCTCGCCAGCGACAGGGCCTAACTATGGCTACACCTTC. Its protein is CASSPATGPNYGYTF.

This chain connects TRBV28 to TRBJ2-7; D possibly corresponds to TRBD1 (6 bases). This CDR3 has 14 amino acids. With 5 bases removed from V and 2 bases from J, the gap between germline ends came to 13 bases. Per germline, CDR1 MDHEN and CDR2 SYDVKM. CDR3: CASSSPTGTYEQYF. CDR3 coding DNA: TGTGCCAGCAGTAGCCCGACAGGTACCTACGAGCAGTACTTC.

The V call is TRBV4-2, the J call TRBJ2-3; 10 bases line up with TRBD2. CDR1 and CDR2 (germline): LGHNA, YNFKEQ. V shed 1 base and J 1 base; nucleotides not matched to a gene: 8. CDR3 size: 18 residues. CDR3 residues: CASSQVTRTSGRTDTQYF. CDR3 DNA sequence: TGTGCCAGCAGCCAAGTTACTAGGACTAGCGGACGCACAGATACGCAGTATTTT.

The rearrangement joins TRBV6-5 to TRBJ1-4; the D is unclear. Trimming took 2 bases from V and 6 from J, leaving 10 bases between them. Germline lookup yields CDR1 MNHEY and CDR2 SVGAGI. This CDR3 spans 14 amino acids. CDR3 sequence (DNA): TGTGCCAGCAGTTACGAGCCGCAGGATGAAAAACTGTTTTTT. Protein sequence: CASSYEPQDEKLFF.

The chain joins TRBV25-1 to TRBJ2-5; 9 nucleotides match TRBD1. CDR1 is MGHDK, CDR2 SYGVNS, per germline. The CDR3 loop spans 13 amino acids. The V and J ends lost 7 bases and 5 bases, in that order; junction bases with no gene match: 5. This CDR3 is CASKRQGEETQYF. The CDR3 DNA follows: TGTGCCAGCAAGAGACAGGGGGAGGAGACCCAGTACTTC.

The genes are TRBV19 and TRBJ1-2; D call uncertain. Germline V gives CDR1 LNHDA, CDR2 SQIVND (reference sequence). This CDR3 has 15 residues. Trimming pared 2 bases from V and 8 bases from J, leaving 18 bases between. CDR3 nucleotide sequence: TGTGCCAGTAGTATACGATCCCAGGCGCCTGACGGCTACACCTTC. Translation: CASSIRSQAPDGYTF. Full variable domain (outside the CDR3, taken from reference TRBV19 and TRBJ1-2): DGGITQSPKYLFRKEGQNVTLSCEQNLNHDAMYWYRQDPGQGLRLIYYSQIVNDFQKGDIAEGYSVSREKKESFPLTVTSAQKNPTAFYLCASSIRSQAPDGYTFGSGTRLTVV.

V and J are TRBV6-5 and TRBJ2-3; a weak D match, TRBD2 (6 bases). Trimming shortened V by 8 bases and J by 0 bases, and 12 bases separated the two germline ends. Germline assignment: CDR1 MNHEY and CDR2 SVGAGI. This CDR3 spans 14 amino acids. The CDR3 nucleotides are TGTGCCAGCGCTGGGAGGACTAGCACAGATACGCAGTATTTT. This gives the protein CASAGRTSTDTQYF.

The rearrangement joins TRBV6-6 to TRBJ1-5; 7 nucleotides agree with TRBD1. Germline assignment: CDR1 MNHNY and CDR2 SVGAGI (reference sequence). Unmatched junction bases numbered 7, after V lost 6 bases and J lost 2 bases. The CDR3 runs to 15 residues. CDR3 sequence reads: CASSPGGRGNQPQHF. The CDR3 DNA reads TGTGCCAGCAGCCCAGGGGGACGGGGCAATCAGCCCCAGCATTTT.

This sequence joins TRBV4-3 and TRBJ2-2; D gene uncertain. The V gene lost 4 bases and the J gene lost 6 bases, with 9 bases spanning the gap. Germline CDR1 is LGHNA and CDR2 is YSLEER. This CDR3 has 13 residues. The CDR3 region is CASSRGISGELFF. In DNA, the CDR3 is TGCGCCAGCAGCCGAGGTATCTCCGGGGAGCTGTTTTTT.

The chain employs TRBV5-4 and TRBJ2-5; 9 nucleotides match TRBD1. The ends lost 5 bases at V and 7 bases at J; junction bases unmatched: 12. Germline lookup yields CDR1 SGHNT and CDR2 YYREEE (reference sequence). The length of the CDR3 is 15 residues. DNA for the CDR3: TGTGCCAGCAGGTCGGACAGGGGAGGATGGGGGACCCAGTACTTC. The encoded protein is CASRSDRGGWGTQYF.

V is TRBV11-3 and J is TRBJ1-5; D unclear. V dropped 4 bases and J dropped 5 bases, with 18 bases sitting between them. Germline V gives CDR1 SGHNT, CDR2 YENEEA. The CDR3 is 16 residues long. CDR3 sequence reads: CASSYRPPHQDQPQHF. DNA for the CDR3: TGTGCCAGCAGCTATCGCCCACCCCATCAGGATCAGCCCCAGCATTTT.

Only one count was recorded for this clone. The rearrangement links TRBV4-1 to TRBJ1-1; D is possibly TRBD1 (6 bases). CDR3 size: 15 residues. From germline, CDR1 is MGHRA and CDR2 YSYEKL. The V end was cut by 0 bases, the J end by 1 base, with 9 bases between. The CDR3 nucleotides are TGCGCCAGCAGCCAAGACTACAGGGCGAACACTGAAGCTTTCTTT. Translation gives CASSQDYRANTEAFF.

This chain uses TRBV7-9 with TRBJ2-7, with D uncertain. CDR1 and CDR2 from the germline V gene are SEHNR and FQNEAQ (reference sequence). Trimming left V 5 bases short and J 2 bases short, with 13 bases between. This CDR3 comprises 14 residues. CDR3 sequence reads: CASSHGSRPYEQYF. For the CDR3, the DNA is TGTGCCAGCAGCCATGGTTCCCGCCCCTACGAGCAGTACTTC.

In its sample, this clone was seen once. The chain is built from TRBV6-1 and TRBJ2-3; D not certain. Germline CDR1 MNHNS, CDR2 SASEGT. The V gene lost 3 bases and the J gene lost 1 base, with 14 bases spanning the gap. The CDR3 spans 16 residues. The CDR3 DNA reads as TGTGCCAGCAGTGATCAGACCTCCCGGGGCACAGATACGCAGTATTTT. Amino acids: CASSDQTSRGTDTQYF.

The chain couples TRBV28 to TRBJ2-5; 9 bases agree with TRBD2. The V gene end was trimmed by 2 bases and the J gene end by 5 bases; junction bases not matched to a gene: 6. The CDR3 totals 15 residues. CDR1 and CDR2 from the germline V gene are MDHEN and SYDVKM. The CDR3 DNA reads TGTGCCAGCAGTTTAGGTAGCGGGAGCGGGGAGACCCAGTACTTC. Translation gives CASSLGSGSGETQYF. Using reference TRBV28 and TRBJ2-5 for the parts outside the CDR3, the full variable domain is DVKVTQSSRYLVKRTGEKVFLECVQDMDHENMFWYRQDPGLGLRLIYFSYDVKMKEKGDIPEGYSVSREKKERFSLILESASTNQTSMYLCASSLGSGSGETQYFGPGTRLLVL.

The gene calls are TRBV6-1 and TRBJ1-2; a possible D gene is TRBD1 (5 bases). The CDR3 has 11 amino acids. Trimming stripped 9 bases from V and 5 bases from J, with 10 bases between. Germline V gives CDR1 MNHNS, CDR2 SASEGT. The CDR3 nucleotides read TGTGCCAGTCAGGGTGGATATGGCTACACCTTC. Translation: CASQGGYGYTF.

The rearrangement joins TRBV4-2 to TRBJ1-2; 7 nucleotides match TRBD1. The J segment lost 1 base and the V segment lost 8 bases, leaving 4 bases of the junction unmatched. CDR1 is LGHNA, CDR2 YNFKEQ, per germline. The CDR3 extends over 13 amino acids. The CDR3 spells CASYGTVNYGYTF. The CDR3 nucleotides read TGTGCCAGCTACGGGACAGTTAACTATGGCTACACCTTC.

A few counts support this clone. The V and J genes are TRBV5-1 and TRBJ1-2; a weak D match, TRBD1 (5 bases). The CDR3 covers 13 residues. CDR1 and CDR2 from the germline V gene are SGHRS and YFSETQ. Trimming took 1 base from V and 4 from J, leaving 8 bases between them. In DNA, the CDR3 is TGCGCCAGCAGCTTGACAGGAGCCTATGGCTACACCTTC. It specifies CASSLTGAYGYTF.